The clone carrying this T cell receptor beta chain was seen repeatedly, ten times or more. These data belong to a study of T cell repertoires in cytomegalovirus infection. A single record per CDR3 protein comes from TCRdb applying MiXCR to the reads. The repertoire includes approximately 500,000 distinct CDR3 sequences, about 11% of them detected once, and roughly a tenth sits in the top ten. Germline CDR1 reads SNHLY; CDR2 reads FYNNEI. Trimming removed 2 bases at V and 4 bases at J, with 14 bases between. The CDR3 has 15 residues. The source material was PBMCs. The chain couples TRBV2 to TRBJ1-2, with D tentatively TRBD1 (5 bases). The receptor was derived from a human donor in good health (CMV status not recorded). Some clones in this sample may be carry-over from other donors' samples. CDR3 nucleotide sequence: TGTGCCAGCAGTGAAAGACAGAAACTACCCTATGGCTACACCTTC. This translates into CASSERQKLPYGYTF.